This T cell receptor beta chain was profiled in a study of blood T cell repertoires in COVID-19. Study overall: Collection of acute and convalescent COVID-19 samples took place in the United States, Italy and Spain. Sample material is recorded as cDNA or gDNA derived from T cells, B-cell-depleted T cells, or PBMCs.

The CDR3 sequence is 15 residues long. From germline, CDR1 is SGHTA and CDR2 FQGNSA. Between the trimmed V and J ends, which lost 5 bases and 11 bases, there was a span of 22 bases. This clone has just one count. As originally analysed: Quantification of nucleated cells was approximated via reference gene primer amplification. Sequencing was performed with immunoSEQ multiplex PCR; in TCRdb, only in-frame clones are kept and a portion is missing. The V and J calls and clone size come from that table; D and trimming were worked out from the DNA. The profile shows tens of thousands of clones, almost 90% of them singletons.

The sample taken for sequencing was peripheral blood. The sequence was obtained from a woman older than 75 with active or convalescent COVID-19. This chain connects TRBV7-2 to TRBJ1-5; D might be TRBD1 (6 bases). CDR3 coding DNA: TGTGCCAGCAGCCCCGGGGGGCAGGGTATGTTGTCCCAGCATTTT. Translation gives CASSPGGQGMLSQHF.